Below, 13 T cell receptor beta chains from the same sample are listed, as sequenced in a study of radiotherapy plus CTLA-4 blockade in lung cancer. Using immunoSEQ multiplex PCR, the repertoire was profiled, and TCRdb retains in-frame clones only, with some absent. This sample has over 85,000 clones; approximately 80% occur once, and the top ten carry roughly a quarter. The sequencing used peripheral blood, collected from a patient treated with radiotherapy plus ipilimumab. Receptor source: a human donor with non-small cell lung cancer that progressed on radiotherapy plus ipilimumab.

The V and J genes are TRBV6-6 and TRBJ2-1, with 8 bases identical to TRBD2. Germline V gene sequence: CDR1 MNHNY, CDR2 SVGAGI (reference sequence). The ends lost 6 bases at V and 7 bases at J; junction bases unmatched: 8. The CDR3 covers 14 residues. CDR3 region: CASRWVGLENEQFF. The DNA of the CDR3 is TGTGCCAGCAGATGGGTGGGACTAGAGAATGAGCAGTTCTTC.

The genes are TRBV11-2 and TRBJ2-2; D remains unclear. The V and J ends lost 0 bases and 7 bases respectively, with 6 bases between them. Germline-derived CDR1 and CDR2 are SGHAT and FQNNGV. The CDR3 is 13 amino acids. The CDR3 region is CASSLELGGELFF. The DNA of the CDR3 is TGTGCCAGCAGCTTAGAGCTCGGCGGGGAGCTGTTTTTT.

The chain carries TRBV29-1 and TRBJ1-2, with TRBD1 as a possible D gene (6 bases). CDR1 and CDR2 from the germline V gene are SQVTM and ANQGSEA. V shed 4 bases and J shed 2 bases, with 14 bases lying between them. CDR3 length equals 14 residues. The CDR3 loop reads CSVVAGTKNYGYTF. The CDR3 bases are TGCAGCGTTGTGGCCGGGACAAAGAACTATGGCTACACCTTC.

This clone was seen once. J is TRBJ2-7 and V is TRBV30, with 8 bases that match TRBD2. CDR1 and CDR2 (germline): GTSNPN, SVGIG (reference sequence). V gave up 0 bases and J gave up 2 bases; unmatched junction bases: 12. The CDR3 is made up of 17 amino acids. The CDR3 loop reads CAWSVPPRLARTYEQYF. In nucleotides, the CDR3 is TGTGCCTGGAGTGTACCCCCCCGACTAGCGCGGACCTACGAGCAGTACTTC.

The J gene is TRBJ2-1, the V gene TRBV18; no firm D call. V lost 3 bases and J 5 bases, leaving 2 bases between the germline ends. The germline V gene has CDR1 KGHSH and CDR2 LQKENI. The CDR3 spans 11 residues. The CDR3 sequence is CASSPDNEQFF. CDR3 nucleotide sequence: TGTGCCAGCTCACCCGACAATGAGCAGTTCTTC.

The chain uses TRBV6-5 and TRBJ1-3; 8 positions agree with TRBD1. This CDR3 is built from 15 residues. Trimming removed 5 bases from V and 1 base from J; junction bases left unmatched: 4. Germline assignment: CDR1 MNHEY and CDR2 SVGAGI. The CDR3 loop reads CASSQRQGSGNTIYF. The CDR3 DNA follows: TGTGCCAGCAGTCAGAGACAGGGGTCTGGAAACACCATATATTTT.

As concerns this clone: Different DNA sequences within this sample yield the same CDR3. V usage is TRBV9 and J usage is TRBJ2-1; 8 bases agree with TRBD2. The germline gives CDR1 SGDLS, CDR2 YYNGEE. The junction had 4 bases not matched to a gene; V was cut back by 5 bases and J by 0 bases. This CDR3 spans 15 amino acids. In nucleotides, the CDR3 is TGTGCCAGCAGTGCCAGCGGGAGCTCCTACAATGAGCAGTTCTTC. The encoded protein is CASSASGSSYNEQFF.

The chain employs TRBV5-5 and TRBJ2-7, with D tentatively TRBD1 (6 bases). The CDR3 is 15 residues long. Germline values: CDR1 SGHKS, CDR2 YYEKEE (reference sequence). V was trimmed by 4 bases and J by 6 bases, leaving 20 bases between them. CDR3 DNA: TGTGCCAGCAGCCCAAGGGGGACCCCCCCTCTCGAGCAGTACTTC. Translating it yields CASSPRGTPPLEQYF.

This chain connects TRBV9 to TRBJ2-1; 7 bases agree with TRBD2. The junction had 6 bases not matched to a gene; V was cut back by 2 bases and J by 4 bases. Germline values: CDR1 SGDLS, CDR2 YYNGEE. CDR3 length: 15 residues. For the CDR3, the DNA is TGTGCCAGCAGCGTCGGGACTACCGAATACAATGAGCAGTTCTTC. It translates to CASSVGTTEYNEQFF.

The J gene is TRBJ1-1, the V gene TRBV6-1; D possibly corresponds to TRBD1 (6 bases). CDR3 length: 12 amino acids. Germline CDR1 MNHNS, CDR2 SASEGT. The V gene lost 7 bases and the J gene lost 7 bases, with 13 bases spanning the gap. CDR3 protein: CASNLGGLEAFF. The CDR3 bases are TGTGCCAGCAACCTCGGGGGCCTTGAAGCTTTCTTT.

The rearrangement joins TRBV5-1 to TRBJ2-5; 11 bases fit TRBD2. This CDR3 has 16 amino acids. CDR1 is SGHRS, CDR2 YFSETQ, per germline. J gave up 3 bases and V 4 bases, and 8 bases lay outside the gene matches. CDR3 protein: CASSPWISGREETQYF. Here the CDR3 DNA reads TGCGCCAGCAGCCCTTGGATTAGCGGGAGGGAAGAGACCCAGTACTTC.

The chain links TRBV28 to TRBJ2-7; the D call may be TRBD1 or TRBD2 (5 bases each). The CDR3 is 19 residues long. Germline V gives CDR1 MDHEN, CDR2 SYDVKM. Trimming took 1 base from V and 1 from J, leaving 23 bases between them. CDR3 residues: CASSLLGVFSPKGSYEQYF. The CDR3 DNA reads as TGTGCCAGCAGTTTATTGGGGGTTTTTTCCCCCAAAGGGTCCTACGAGCAGTACTTC.

The rearrangement links TRBV19 to TRBJ2-7, with 9 bases lining up with TRBD2. Germline loops: CDR1 LNHDA, CDR2 SQIVND (reference sequence). With 2 bases clipped from V and 3 bases from J, the junction kept 8 bases outside the gene matches. CDR3 size: 16 residues. The CDR3, as DNA: TGTGCCAGTAGTATATGGCCGCGGGAGGGTCGCTACGAGCAGTACGTC. It encodes CASSIWPREGRYEQYV.